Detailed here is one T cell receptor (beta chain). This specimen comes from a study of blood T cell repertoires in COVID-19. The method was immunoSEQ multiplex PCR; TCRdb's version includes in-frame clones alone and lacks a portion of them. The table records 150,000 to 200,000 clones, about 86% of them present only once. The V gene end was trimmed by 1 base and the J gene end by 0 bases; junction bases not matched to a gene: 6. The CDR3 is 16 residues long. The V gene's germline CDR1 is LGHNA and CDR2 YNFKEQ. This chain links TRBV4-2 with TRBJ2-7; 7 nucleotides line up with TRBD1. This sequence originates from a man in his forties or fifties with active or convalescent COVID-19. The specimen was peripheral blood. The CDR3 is CASSQATGQNSYEQYF. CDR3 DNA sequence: TGTGCCAGCAGCCAAGCTACGGGACAGAACTCCTACGAGCAGTACTTC.